These 19 T cell receptor beta chains came from one sample sequenced in a study of tumor-infiltrating lymphocytes in localized non-small cell lung cancer. Method: immunoSEQ multiplex PCR; TCRdb's copy keeps in-frame clones and lacks some. The table includes about 6,700 clones, around 80% detected once. The sequenced sample consisted of uninvolved lung tissue not adjacent to the tumor. The origin of the receptors is a human donor with non-small cell lung cancer.

The chain is built from TRBV6-1 and TRBJ1-1; a weak D match, TRBD1 (5 bases). The V end lost 3 bases, the J end lost 6 bases, and 11 bases lay between the germline ends. This CDR3 spans 13 amino acids. The germline CDR1 and CDR2 sequences are MNHNS and SASEGT. As DNA, the CDR3 is TGTGCCAGCAGTGATGCGGGGGTTTCTGAAGCTTTCTTT. Translated, it gives CASSDAGVSEAFF.

This clone was seen more than once but under ten times. The chain employs TRBV4-1 and TRBJ2-7, with 9 bases identical to TRBD2. Trimming took 1 base from V and 2 from J; bases not matched to a gene: 15. The CDR3 length is 19 residues. Germline lookup yields CDR1 MGHRA and CDR2 YSYEKL. The CDR3 region is CASSQVFAGGPSAAYEQYF. CDR3 DNA sequence: TGCGCCAGCAGCCAAGTTTTCGCGGGGGGGCCCTCCGCCGCCTACGAGCAGTACTTC.

The V and J genes are TRBV11-2 and TRBJ2-1; D is undetermined. The CDR3 sequence is 13 residues long. From germline, CDR1 is SGHAT and CDR2 FQNNGV. V dropped 1 base and J dropped 11 bases, with 12 bases sitting between them. The CDR3 region has the DNA TGTGCCAGCAGCTTAGGGTCTGCAGGTCAGCAGTTCTTC. The encoded protein is CASSLGSAGQQFF.

This chain joins TRBV5-8 and TRBJ1-1; no clear D gene. The CDR3 has 13 residues. Trimming took off 4 bases at V and 4 bases at J, with 11 bases between the two ends. In germline, CDR1 is SGHTS, CDR2 YDEGEE. The CDR3 sequence is CASSREVPTEAFF. The CDR3 DNA follows: TGTGCCAGCAGCAGGGAGGTGCCCACTGAAGCTTTCTTT.

DNA of the CDR3: TGTGCTAGTGGTCGTCTGGCGGGGGGGAATGAGCAGTTCTTC. Translated: CASGRLAGGNEQFF. The chain carries TRBV12-5 and TRBJ2-1, with 9 bases aligning to TRBD2. V lost 5 bases and J lost 7; bases outside the gene matches: 6. The germline CDR1 and CDR2 sequences are LGHNT and FRNRAP. The CDR3 has 14 residues. The entire variable domain, with the rest obtained from reference TRBV12-5 and TRBJ2-1, is as follows: DARVTQTPRHKVTEMGQEVTMRCQPILGHNTVFWYRQTMMQGLELLAYFRNRAPLDDSGMPKDRFSAEMPDATLATLKIQPSEPRDSAVYFCASGRLAGGNEQFFGPGTRLTVL.

This chain uses TRBV4-2 with TRBJ2-3, with TRBD2 identical over 8 bases. The ends lost 5 bases at V and 4 bases at J; junction bases unmatched: 11. The CDR3 runs 16 residues. CDR1 and CDR2 from the germline V gene are LGHNA and YNFKEQ. CDR3 nucleotides: TGTGCCAGCAGCTACGATCCGGCGGGGGGACCAGATACGCAGTATTTT. The encoded protein is CASSYDPAGGPDTQYF.

The genes are TRBV6-6 and TRBJ1-1; D may be TRBD1 (6 bases). CDR1 and CDR2 from the germline V gene are MNHNY and SVGAGI (reference sequence). V lost 4 bases, J lost 8 bases, and 14 bases lay in between. The CDR3 extends over 13 amino acids. The CDR3 nucleotides read TGTGCCAGCAGTTCGTTGACAGGATGGGAAGCTTTCTTT. This translates into CASSSLTGWEAFF.

This clone showed up just once. V gene TRBV25-1 combines with J gene TRBJ2-7, with D perhaps matching TRBD1 or TRBD2 (5 bases each). CDR3 length: 13 amino acids. V shed 4 bases and J shed 4 bases, with 11 bases lying between them. CDR1 is MGHDK, CDR2 SYGVNS, per germline. The DNA for the CDR3 is TGTGCCAGCAGTGCCTGGGACCGGTACGAGCAGTACTTC. Protein sequence: CASSAWDRYEQYF.

In this sample, this clone turned up a few times. The chain joins TRBV2 to TRBJ2-2; either TRBD1 or TRBD2 may supply D (5 bases each). The CDR3 is 14 residues long. Trimming took 11 bases from V and 8 from J, leaving 21 bases between them. Germline CDR1 reads SNHLY; CDR2 reads FYNNEI. Here the CDR3 DNA reads TGTGCCGTCCTCATGGGGACCCGAGAGGGGGAGCTGTTTTTT. Translation gives CAVLMGTREGELFF.

The V gene is TRBV21-1, the J gene TRBJ1-3; the table's D gene call, TRBD1, was not cross checked with the DNA. TRBV21-1 is a known pseudogene. The CDR3 contains 19 residues. The CDR3 reads CASSKAQSGQKVSGNTIYF. The DNA of the CDR3 is TGTGCCAGCAGCAAAGCCCAGTCGGGACAAAAGGTATCTGGAAACACCATATATTTT.

By frequency in the sample, this clone is large. The chain carries TRBV20-1 and TRBJ2-3; D is ambiguous. Looked up from germline, CDR1 is DFQATT and CDR2 is SNEGSKA (reference sequence). V lost 6 bases and J 6 bases, leaving 7 bases between the germline ends. The CDR3 consists of 10 residues. CDR3 amino acids: CSAGADTQYF. The CDR3 DNA sequence: TGCAGTGCGGGTGCTGATACGCAGTATTTT.

DNA for the CDR3: TGTGCCAGCAAAACCGGACCTGGCACAGATACGCAGTATTTT. Its protein is CASKTGPGTDTQYF. The rearrangement joins TRBV5-4 to TRBJ2-3, with D unresolved. Germline V CDR1 and CDR2: SGHNT, YYREEE (reference sequence). The CDR3 has 14 amino acids. Trimming stripped 6 bases from V and 1 base from J, with 12 bases between. Based on the CDR3 plus reference TRBV5-4 and TRBJ2-3, the full variable domain is ETGVTQSPTHLIKTRGQQVTLRCSSQSGHNTVSWYQQALGQGPQFIFQYYREEENGRGNFPPRFSGLQFPNYSSELNVNALELDDSALYLCASKTGPGTDTQYFGPGTRLTVL.

CDR3 sequence (DNA): TGTGCCAGTAGTAGAGGGGAGTACGAGCAGTACTTC. It encodes CASSRGEYEQYF. This chain uses TRBV19 with TRBJ2-7, with D perhaps TRBD1 or TRBD2 (5 bases each). CDR1 LNHDA and CDR2 SQIVND come from the germline V gene (reference sequence). This CDR3 is 12 amino acids long. The germline V and J ends were trimmed by 4 bases and 4 bases, with 8 bases remaining between them.

The V and J genes are TRBV2 and TRBJ2-5, with 7 nucleotides matching TRBD1. The germline V gene has CDR1 SNHLY and CDR2 FYNNEI. V was clipped by 4 bases and J by 2 bases; unmatched bases: 7. This CDR3 is 15 amino acids long. CDR3: CASSGVWDRQETQYF. CDR3 coding DNA: TGTGCCAGCAGTGGGGTTTGGGACAGACAAGAGACCCAGTACTTC.

The chain joins TRBV10-2 to TRBJ2-7; no reliable D call. In germline, CDR1 is WSHSY, CDR2 SAAADI. The ends were cut back, 0 bases at V and 3 bases at J, with 6 bases in the middle. The CDR3 consists of 13 residues. The CDR3 DNA reads TGCGCCAGCAGTGAGTCGATTCTCTACGAGCAGTACTTC. Translation: CASSESILYEQYF.

The chain is built from TRBV27 and TRBJ2-3; TRBD2 matches 7 bases. V shed 5 bases, J shed 8 bases, and the junction held 4 bases outside the gene matches. Germline V gene data show CDR1 as MNHEY and CDR2 as SMNVEV (reference sequence). There are 12 residues in the CDR3. In DNA, the CDR3 is TGTGCCAGCAGTCCGATAGCGGGTACGCAGTATTTT. Its protein is CASSPIAGTQYF.

The chain employs TRBV9 and TRBJ1-2; D is possibly TRBD1 (5 bases). V was pared by 0 bases and J by 3 bases, with 12 bases between. CDR3 length: 15 amino acids. The germline CDR1 and CDR2 sequences are SGDLS and YYNGEE. The CDR3 sequence: CASSVEPGQYYGYTF. As DNA, the CDR3 is TGTGCCAGCAGCGTAGAGCCAGGGCAGTACTATGGCTACACCTTC.

The chain carries TRBV28 and TRBJ2-2; D remains ambiguous. This CDR3 spans 15 amino acids. V lost 2 bases to trimming and J lost 4 bases, with 11 bases between them. Germline loops: CDR1 MDHEN, CDR2 SYDVKM. The CDR3 region is CASSLILVFTGELFF. In DNA form, the CDR3 reads TGTGCCAGCAGTTTAATTCTGGTTTTCACCGGGGAGCTGTTTTTT. Complete variable domain (other parts from reference TRBV28 and TRBJ2-2): DVKVTQSSRYLVKRTGEKVFLECVQDMDHENMFWYRQDPGLGLRLIYFSYDVKMKEKGDIPEGYSVSREKKERFSLILESASTNQTSMYLCASSLILVFTGELFFGEGSRLTVL.

The rearrangement joins TRBV19 to TRBJ2-6, with D tentatively TRBD2 (6 bases). This CDR3 has 16 residues. Looked up from germline, CDR1 is LNHDA and CDR2 is SQIVND (reference sequence). Trimming left V 8 bases short and J 0 bases short, with 14 bases between. As DNA, the CDR3 is TGTGCCAGTGGGATTTGGCGGGACTCTGGGGCCAACGTCCTGACTTTC. Its protein is CASGIWRDSGANVLTF.